This TCR beta chain was documented in a study of blood T cell repertoires in COVID-19 (dated by TCRdb to between 2020 and 2021). General notes on the study: Samples from collaborators originated in the United States, Italy and Spain and spanned both the acute and convalescent phases of COVID-19. The material from the prospective study consisted of cDNA or gDNA derived from T cells, B-cell-depleted T cells, or PBMCs. Subjects who had been exposed to COVID-19, were actively infected with it, or had recovered from it provided the deeply sampled blood TCRbeta repertoires that made up the dataset. The repertoires were released in a freely available public database meant as a resource for research on the immune response to SARS-CoV-2. Samples came from the ongoing ImmuneRACE study (first 160 participants) plus 1,254 subjects from 6 global collaborators. Nearly every sample came with metadata listing a de-identified subject ID, COVID-19 status, age in years and sex. Where available, HLA class I and class II types were obtained from metadata supplied by the sample provider rather than from assay-based typing. General conclusions and limits of the study: The amount of clinical and demographic metadata varied by source and participant and was provided uncurated.

CDR1 and CDR2, looked up from the germline V gene (reference sequence), are GTSNPN and SVGIG. The CDR3, from cysteine to phenylalanine, totals 16 residues. Kept here is only the CDR3 DNA, which spans 48 bases and is read in frame from base 1. The germline V and J ends show losses of 0 bases and 2 bases respectively, and no gene match explains 5 bases of the junction. The immunoSEQ Assay, a bias-controlled multiplex PCR, was used to amplify TCRbeta CDR3 regions from genomic DNA. As for how the authors treated the data: The number of nucleated cells in each sample was estimated from the amplification of reference gene primers within the assay. Sequence reads were collapsed and filtered to measure the absolute abundance of every unique TCRbeta CDR3 rearrangement. For each sample, productive Simpson clonality was calculated as the square root of Simpson's diversity index across productive rearrangements. TCRdb re-hosts the immuneACCESS table, in-frame sequences only. Its copies lack some clones; in the studies checked, an unresolved V gene accounts for under half of them, and the cause for the rest is not known. V and J calls and clone size are as listed in that table; D and trimming were resolved from the DNA. The table for this sample lists 110,000 or so clones; around 85% of them were counted only once. Clones ranked in the top ten supply less than 15% of the sample.

Whole blood was collected in K2EDTA tubes by collaborating institutions according to the institutions' own protocols. For TCRbeta analysis, collaborator samples were shipped as frozen whole blood, as isolated PBMCs, or as DNA extracted from either sample type. On this clone itself: Its antigen is currently not known. Base qualities are not provided; no much larger clone lies one nucleotide away.

The source is a human donor in a cohort sampled during active COVID-19. Sequencing used peripheral blood. This sequence uses TRBV30 and TRBJ2-3; 10 central bases correspond to TRBD2. For the CDR3, the sequence is CAWSVASGGFTDTQYF. In nucleotides, the sequence is TGTGCCTGGAGTGTCGCTAGCGGGGGCTTCACAGATACGCAGTATTTT.